Presented here are 2 T cell receptor beta chains from one specimen sequenced in a study of response to subunit inactivated influenza vaccine. TCRdb independently ran MiXCR on the RT-PCR reads; one entry per CDR3 protein. In the table there are about half a million distinct CDR3 sequences, 25% of which are singletons. This sample comprised CD4+ T cells sorted from PBMCs, obtained about 5 days after vaccination. The receptors were sampled from a man aged 50 to 59 who received an inactivated influenza vaccine.

Only a few counts were recorded for this clonotype. The V call is TRBV6-6, the J call TRBJ2-5; a possible D gene is TRBD2 (5 bases). This CDR3 contains 12 residues. V was pared by 7 bases and J by 5 bases, with 11 bases between. CDR1 and CDR2 (germline): MNHNY, SVGAGI (reference sequence). The CDR3 region has the DNA TGTGCCAGCACAAGCGGCTCTGAGACCCAGTACTTC. It is translated as CASTSGSETQYF.

This clonotype showed up just a few times. The rearrangement links TRBV6-1 to TRBJ2-5; D is unclear. CDR1 MNHNS and CDR2 SASEGT come from the germline V gene. The CDR3 spans 10 residues. V lost 3 bases to trimming and J lost 5 bases, with 1 base between them. CDR3 nucleotides: TGTGCCAGCAGTGATGAGACCCAGTACTTC. Its protein product is CASSDETQYF.